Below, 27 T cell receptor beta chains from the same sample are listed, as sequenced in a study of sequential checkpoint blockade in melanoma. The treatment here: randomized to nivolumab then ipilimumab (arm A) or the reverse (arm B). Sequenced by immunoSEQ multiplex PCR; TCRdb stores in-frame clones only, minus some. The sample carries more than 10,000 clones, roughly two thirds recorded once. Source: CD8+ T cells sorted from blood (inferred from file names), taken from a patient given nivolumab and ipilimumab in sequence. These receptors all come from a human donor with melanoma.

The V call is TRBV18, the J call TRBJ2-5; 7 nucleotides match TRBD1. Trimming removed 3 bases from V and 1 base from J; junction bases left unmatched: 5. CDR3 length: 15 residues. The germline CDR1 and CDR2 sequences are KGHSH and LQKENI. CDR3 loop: CASSPPDRVQETQYF. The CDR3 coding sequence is TGTGCCAGCTCACCTCCCGACAGGGTCCAAGAGACCCAGTACTTC.

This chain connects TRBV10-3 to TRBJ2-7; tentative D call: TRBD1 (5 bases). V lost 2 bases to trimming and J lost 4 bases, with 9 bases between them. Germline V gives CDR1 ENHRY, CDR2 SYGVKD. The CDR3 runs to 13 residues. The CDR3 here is CAISERGQYEQYF. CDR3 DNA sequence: TGTGCCATCAGTGAGAGGGGCCAGTACGAGCAGTACTTC.

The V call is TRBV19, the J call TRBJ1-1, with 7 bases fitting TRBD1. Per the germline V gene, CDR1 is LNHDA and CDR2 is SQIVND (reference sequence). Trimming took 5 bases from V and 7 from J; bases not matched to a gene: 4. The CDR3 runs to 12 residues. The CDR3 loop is CASSPDRVEAFF. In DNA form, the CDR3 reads TGTGCCAGTAGTCCTGACAGGGTTGAAGCTTTCTTT.

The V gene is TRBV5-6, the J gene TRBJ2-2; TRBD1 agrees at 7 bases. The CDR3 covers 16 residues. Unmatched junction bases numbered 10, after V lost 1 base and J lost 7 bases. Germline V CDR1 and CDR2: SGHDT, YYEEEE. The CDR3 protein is CASSLWAGGFGGELFF. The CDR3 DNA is TGTGCCAGCAGCTTGTGGGCAGGGGGTTTCGGCGGGGAGCTGTTTTTT.

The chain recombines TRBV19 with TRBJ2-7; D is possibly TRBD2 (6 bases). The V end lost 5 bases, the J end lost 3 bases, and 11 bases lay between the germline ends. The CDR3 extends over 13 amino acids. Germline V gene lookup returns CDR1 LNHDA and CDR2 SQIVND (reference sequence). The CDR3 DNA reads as TGTGCCAGTAGTTGGGGAGCGGGCTACGAGCAGTACTTC. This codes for CASSWGAGYEQYF. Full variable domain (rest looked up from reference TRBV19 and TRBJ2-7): DGGITQSPKYLFRKEGQNVTLSCEQNLNHDAMYWYRQDPGQGLRLIYYSQIVNDFQKGDIAEGYSVSREKKESFPLTVTSAQKNPTAFYLCASSWGAGYEQYFGPGTRLTVT.

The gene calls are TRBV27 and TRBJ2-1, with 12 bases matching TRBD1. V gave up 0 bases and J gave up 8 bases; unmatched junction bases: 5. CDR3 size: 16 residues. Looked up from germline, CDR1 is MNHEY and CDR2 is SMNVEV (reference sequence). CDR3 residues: CASSLSGQGAQDEQFF. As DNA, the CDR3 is TGTGCCAGCAGTTTATCGGGACAGGGGGCGCAGGATGAGCAGTTCTTC.

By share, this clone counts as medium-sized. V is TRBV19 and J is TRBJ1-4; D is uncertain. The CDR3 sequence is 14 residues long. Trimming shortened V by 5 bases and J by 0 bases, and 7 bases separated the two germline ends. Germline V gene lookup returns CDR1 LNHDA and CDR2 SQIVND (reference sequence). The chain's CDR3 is CASSLTPTNEKLFF. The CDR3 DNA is TGTGCCAGTAGTCTTACTCCAACTAATGAAAAACTGTTTTTT.

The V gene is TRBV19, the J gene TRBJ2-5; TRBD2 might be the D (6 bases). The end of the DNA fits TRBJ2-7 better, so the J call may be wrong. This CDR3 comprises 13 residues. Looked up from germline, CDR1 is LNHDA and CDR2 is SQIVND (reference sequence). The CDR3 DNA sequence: TGTGCCAGTAGGTCGGGAGAGTCCTACGAGCAGTACTTC. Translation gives CASRSGESYEQYF.

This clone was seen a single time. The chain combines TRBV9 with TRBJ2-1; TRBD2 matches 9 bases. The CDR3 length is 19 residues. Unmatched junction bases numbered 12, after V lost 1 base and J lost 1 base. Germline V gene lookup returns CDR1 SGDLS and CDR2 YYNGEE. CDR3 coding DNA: TGTGCCAGCAGCGTACTGGATTATAGCGGGGGATCGTCCTACAATGAGCAGTTCTTC. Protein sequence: CASSVLDYSGGSSYNEQFF.

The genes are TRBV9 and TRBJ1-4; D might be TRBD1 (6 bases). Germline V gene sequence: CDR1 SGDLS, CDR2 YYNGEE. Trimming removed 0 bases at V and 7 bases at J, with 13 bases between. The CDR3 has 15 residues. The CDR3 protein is CASSVADRPVEKLFF. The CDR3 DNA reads TGTGCCAGCAGCGTAGCCGACAGGCCTGTTGAAAAACTGTTTTTT.

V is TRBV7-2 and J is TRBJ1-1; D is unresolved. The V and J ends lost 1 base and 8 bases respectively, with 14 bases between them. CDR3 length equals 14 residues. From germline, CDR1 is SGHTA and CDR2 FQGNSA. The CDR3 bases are TGTGCCAGCAGCTTAGGGGTCAGAGGGAAAGAAGCTTTCTTT. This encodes CASSLGVRGKEAFF.

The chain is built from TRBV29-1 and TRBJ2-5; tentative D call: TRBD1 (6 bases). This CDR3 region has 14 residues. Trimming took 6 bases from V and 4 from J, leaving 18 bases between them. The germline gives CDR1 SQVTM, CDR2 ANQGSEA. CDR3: CSVEVTGRPETQYF. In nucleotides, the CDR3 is TGCAGCGTCGAGGTTACAGGGCGTCCAGAGACCCAGTACTTC. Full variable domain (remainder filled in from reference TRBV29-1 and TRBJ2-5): SAVISQKPSRDICQRGTSLTIQCQVDSQVTMMFWYRQQPGQSLTLIATANQGSEATYESGFVIDKFPISRPNLTFSTLTVSNMSPEDSSIYLCSVEVTGRPETQYFGPGTRLLVL.

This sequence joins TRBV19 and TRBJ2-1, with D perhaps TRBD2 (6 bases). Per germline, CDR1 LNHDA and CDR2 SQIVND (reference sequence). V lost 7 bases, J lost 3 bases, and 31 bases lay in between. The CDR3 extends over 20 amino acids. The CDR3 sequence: CASTPVTRLSGPKGYNEQFF. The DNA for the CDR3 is TGTGCCAGTACTCCCGTTACCCGACTCAGCGGGCCCAAGGGCTACAATGAGCAGTTCTTC. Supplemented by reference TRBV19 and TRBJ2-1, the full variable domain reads DGGITQSPKYLFRKEGQNVTLSCEQNLNHDAMYWYRQDPGQGLRLIYYSQIVNDFQKGDIAEGYSVSREKKESFPLTVTSAQKNPTAFYLCASTPVTRLSGPKGYNEQFFGPGTRLTVL.

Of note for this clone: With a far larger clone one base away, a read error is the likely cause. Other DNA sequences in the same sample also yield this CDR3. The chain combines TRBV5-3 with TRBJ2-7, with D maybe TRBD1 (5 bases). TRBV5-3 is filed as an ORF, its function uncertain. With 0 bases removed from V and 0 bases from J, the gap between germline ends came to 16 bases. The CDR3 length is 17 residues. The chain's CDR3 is CARSLVRGRVGSYEQYF. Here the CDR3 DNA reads TGTGCCAGAAGCTTGGTAAGGGGCAGGGTAGGCTCCTACGAGCAGTACTTC.

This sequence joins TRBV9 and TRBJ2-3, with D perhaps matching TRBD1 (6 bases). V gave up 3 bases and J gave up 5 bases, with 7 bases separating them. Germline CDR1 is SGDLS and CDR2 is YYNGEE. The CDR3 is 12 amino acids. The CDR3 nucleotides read TGTGCCAGCAGCGAAGGGGGAGATACGCAGTATTTT. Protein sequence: CASSEGGDTQYF.

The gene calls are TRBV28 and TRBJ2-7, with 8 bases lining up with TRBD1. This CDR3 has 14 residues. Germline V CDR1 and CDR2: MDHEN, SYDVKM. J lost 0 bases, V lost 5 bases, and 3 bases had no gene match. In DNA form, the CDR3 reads TGTGCCAGCAGTGTGCAGGGGGCCTCCTACGAGCAGTACTTC. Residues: CASSVQGASYEQYF.

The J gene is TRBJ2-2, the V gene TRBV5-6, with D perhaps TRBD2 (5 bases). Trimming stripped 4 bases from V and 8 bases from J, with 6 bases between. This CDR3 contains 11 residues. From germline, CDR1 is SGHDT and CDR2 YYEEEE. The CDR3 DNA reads TGTGCCAGCAGCGCGGGTGGGGAGCTGTTTTTT. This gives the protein CASSAGGELFF.

The CDR3 DNA reads TGTGCCCGAGGACTAGCGGGCGTCCAAGAGACCCAGTACTTC. Protein product: CARGLAGVQETQYF. The J gene is TRBJ2-5, the V gene TRBV30, with 11 positions matching TRBD2. V gave up 8 bases and J gave up 1 base; unmatched junction bases: 6. The length of the CDR3 is 14 residues. Germline CDR1 and CDR2: GTSNPN and SVGIG (reference sequence).

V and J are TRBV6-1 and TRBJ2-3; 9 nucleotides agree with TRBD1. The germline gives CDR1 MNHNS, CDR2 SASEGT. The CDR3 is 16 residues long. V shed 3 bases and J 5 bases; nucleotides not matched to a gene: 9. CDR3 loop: CASSEKRDRVGDTQYF. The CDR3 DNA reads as TGTGCCAGCAGTGAGAAACGGGACAGGGTTGGAGATACGCAGTATTTT.

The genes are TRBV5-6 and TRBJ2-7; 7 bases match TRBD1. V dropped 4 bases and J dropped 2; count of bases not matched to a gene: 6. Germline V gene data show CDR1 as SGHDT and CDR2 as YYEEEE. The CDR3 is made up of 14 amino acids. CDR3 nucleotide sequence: TGTGCCAGCAGCACCCGGGACAGACCCTACGAGCAGTACTTC. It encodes CASSTRDRPYEQYF.

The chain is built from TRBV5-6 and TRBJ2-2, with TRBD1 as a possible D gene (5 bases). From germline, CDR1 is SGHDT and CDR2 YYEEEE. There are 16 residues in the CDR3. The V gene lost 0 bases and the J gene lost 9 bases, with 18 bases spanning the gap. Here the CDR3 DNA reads TGTGCCAGCAGCTTGGCTCCGGCAGGGTTTTTGAGGGAGCTGTTTTTT. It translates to CASSLAPAGFLRELFF.

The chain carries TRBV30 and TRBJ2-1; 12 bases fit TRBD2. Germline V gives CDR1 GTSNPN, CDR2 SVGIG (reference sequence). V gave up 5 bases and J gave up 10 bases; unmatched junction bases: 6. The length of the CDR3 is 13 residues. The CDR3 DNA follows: TGTGCCTGGCGAAGACTAGCGGGGGTAGAGCAGTTCTTC. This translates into CAWRRLAGVEQFF.

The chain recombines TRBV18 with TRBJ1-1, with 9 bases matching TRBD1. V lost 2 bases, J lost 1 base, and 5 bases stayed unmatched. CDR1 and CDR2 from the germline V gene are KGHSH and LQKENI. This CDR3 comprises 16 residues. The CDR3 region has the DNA TGTGCCAGCTCACCAACCCCGACAGGGGGGAACACTGAAGCTTTCTTT. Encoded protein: CASSPTPTGGNTEAFF.

The CDR3 sequence is CASSQVEGSNSPLHF. CDR3 coding DNA: TGCGCCAGCAGCCAAGTCGAGGGAAGTAATTCACCCCTCCACTTT. The J gene is TRBJ1-6, the V gene TRBV4-1; D ambiguous. The CDR3 contains 15 residues. V was shortened by 1 base and J by 6 bases, with 10 bases between the two germline ends. CDR1 is MGHRA and CDR2 is YSYEKL in the germline V gene.

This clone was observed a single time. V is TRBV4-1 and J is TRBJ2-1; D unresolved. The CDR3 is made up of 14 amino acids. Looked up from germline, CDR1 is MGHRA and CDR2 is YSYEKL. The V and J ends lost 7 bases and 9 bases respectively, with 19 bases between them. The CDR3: CASTPPLIVGEQFF. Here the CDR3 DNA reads TGCGCCAGCACCCCCCCTCTCATTGTCGGTGAGCAGTTCTTC.

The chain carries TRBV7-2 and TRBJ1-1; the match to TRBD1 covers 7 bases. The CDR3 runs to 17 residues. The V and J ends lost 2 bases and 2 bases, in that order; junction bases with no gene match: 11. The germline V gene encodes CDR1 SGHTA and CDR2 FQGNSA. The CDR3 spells CASSLIGGDSRNTEAFF. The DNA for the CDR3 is TGTGCCAGCAGCTTAATAGGCGGGGACAGCAGAAACACTGAAGCTTTCTTT.

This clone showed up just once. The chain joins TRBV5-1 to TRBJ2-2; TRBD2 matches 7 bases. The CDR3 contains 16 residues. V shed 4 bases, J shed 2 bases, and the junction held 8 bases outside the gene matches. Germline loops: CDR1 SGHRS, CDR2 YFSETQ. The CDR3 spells CASSRTGTINTGELFF. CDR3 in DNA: TGCGCCAGCAGCAGGACCGGGACTATCAACACCGGGGAGCTGTTTTTT.